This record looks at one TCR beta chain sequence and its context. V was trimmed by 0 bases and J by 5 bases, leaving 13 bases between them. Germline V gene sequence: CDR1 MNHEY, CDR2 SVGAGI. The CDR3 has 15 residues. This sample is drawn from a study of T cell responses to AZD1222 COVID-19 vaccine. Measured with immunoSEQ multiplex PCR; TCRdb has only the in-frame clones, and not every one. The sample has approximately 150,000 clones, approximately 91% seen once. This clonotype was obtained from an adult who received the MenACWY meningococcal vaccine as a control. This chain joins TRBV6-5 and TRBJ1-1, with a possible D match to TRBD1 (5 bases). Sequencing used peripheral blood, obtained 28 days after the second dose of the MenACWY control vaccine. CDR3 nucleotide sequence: TGTGCCAGCAGTTACTCATCGGGGGGTGGGACTGAAGCTTTCTTT. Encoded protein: CASSYSSGGGTEAFF.